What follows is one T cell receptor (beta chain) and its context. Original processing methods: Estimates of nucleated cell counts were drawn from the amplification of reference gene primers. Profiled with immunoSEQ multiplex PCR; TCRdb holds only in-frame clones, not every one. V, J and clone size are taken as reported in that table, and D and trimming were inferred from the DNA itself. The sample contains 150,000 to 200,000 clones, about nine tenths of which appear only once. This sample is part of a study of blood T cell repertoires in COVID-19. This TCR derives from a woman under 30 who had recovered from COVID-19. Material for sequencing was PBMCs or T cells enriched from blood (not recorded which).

The CDR3 region is CASSLGDTSGYTF. The CDR3 nucleotides are TGTGCCAGCAGCTTAGGAGACACAAGTGGCTACACCTTC. The chain carries TRBV7-2 and TRBJ1-2; no definite D call. Per germline, CDR1 SGHTA and CDR2 FQGNSA. This CDR3 spans 13 amino acids. Trimming stripped 1 base from V and 7 bases from J, with 10 bases between.